These T cell receptor beta chains were read from a single sample in a study of shared clonotypes between healthy human individuals. Here immunoSEQ multiplex PCR was the method, and the copy in TCRdb shows in-frame clones only, minus some. The repertoire consists of about 980,000 clones, with 76% occurring once and the leading ten covering over 1.3%. Sequencing was done on a sample of memory CD4+ T cells sorted from blood. The receptors derive from a man aged 18-30 years in good health. Both conserved end residues are part of each CDR3. The order of the fields is clone size, J gene, V gene, D gene, CDR3 DNA, CDR3 protein. A D gene is named only where the DNA matches it firmly. Clone size is shown for a subset of rows, as once, few, many or a class of expanded clone.

>once|TRBJ1-3|TRBV4-1|NA
TGCGCCAGCAGCCAAGGAGGGAGGGCTGGAAACACCATATATTTT
CASSQGGRAGNTIYF
>NA|TRBJ1-5|TRBV6-1|TRBD1
TGTGCCAGCGGCACAGGGGGCATTCAGCCCCAGCATTTT
CASGTGGIQPQHF
>NA|TRBJ2-1|TRBV30|NA
TGTGCCTGGAGTGTAGGGGCTTGGAAGCAGGCCGACAATGAGCAGTTCTTC
CAWSVGAWKQADNEQFF
>NA|TRBJ2-2|TRBV7-6|NA
TGTGCCAGCAGCTTAGCGTCCCAAGCCGGGGAGCTGTTTTTT
CASSLASQAGELFF
>NA|TRBJ2-1|TRBV18|NA
TGTGCCAGCTCACCACCTGGGCGGGCCTTACACAATGAGCAGTTCTTC
CASSPPGRALHNEQFF
>NA|TRBJ2-7|TRBV5-1|TRBD1
TGCGCCAGCAGCTTGGCTTCGGGACAGGCAGTGAACGAGCAGTACTTC
CASSLASGQAVNEQYF
>NA|TRBJ2-7|TRBV2|TRBD1
TGTGCCAGCAGGGGGACAGGGTCCTACGAGCAGTACTTC
CASRGTGSYEQYF
>NA|TRBJ2-7|TRBV10-3|NA
TGTGCCATCAGTGAGTCGAGACAGGCGAGCTCCTACGAGCAGTACTTC
CAISESRQASSYEQYF
>once|TRBJ2-7|TRBV7-9|TRBD2
TGTGCCAGCAGCTCTGCCGTACTAGCGGGAGATCATGACGAGCAGTACTTC
CASSSAVLAGDHDEQYF
>NA|TRBJ1-5|TRBV6-1|TRBD1
TGTGCCAGCTCAACAGGGGGCAATCAGCCCCAGCATTTT
CASSTGGNQPQHF
>NA|TRBJ2-3|TRBV19|NA
TGTGCCAGTAGTATGGACAGCTTAATTAGCACAGATACGCAGTATTTT
CASSMDSLISTDTQYF
>NA|TRBJ1-1|TRBV11-2|NA
TGTGCCAGCAGCCCCCAGAGCGTGCGCGCTTTCTTT
CASSPQSVRAFF
>NA|TRBJ1-2|TRBV5-8|NA
TGTGCCAGCAGCTTGTACCTACAGGGACCAAGAGATGGCTACACCTTC
CASSLYLQGPRDGYTF
>NA|TRBJ1-2|TRBV5-1|NA
TGCGCCAGCAGAAAGGGGGGCGACAGTGGAGGCTACACCTTC
CASRKGGDSGGYTF
>NA|TRBJ2-5|TRBV2|TRBD2
TGTGCCAGCAGAGTCGGTGAGGCGGGAGGGTTCCCCCAGTACTTC
CASRVGEAGGFPQYF
>NA|TRBJ1-6|TRBV2|NA
TGTGCCAGCAGTGGGACAGAGGATTCACCCCTCCACTTT
CASSGTEDSPLHF
>NA|TRBJ1-2|TRBV4-2|NA
TGTGCCAGCAGCCAAACAGCGAACTATGGCTACACCTTC
CASSQTANYGYTF
>NA|TRBJ2-7|TRBV6-6|TRBD1
TGTGCCAGCACCGACGGGAGACAGGGGAAGCAGTACTTC
CASTDGRQGKQYF
>NA|TRBJ2-1|TRBV12-5|TRBD1
TGTGCTAGTGGTTTAATACAGGGGGCGAACAATGAGCAGTTCTTC
CASGLIQGANNEQFF
>NA|TRBJ2-3|TRBV4-3|NA
TGCGCCAGCAGGGGAGTTTTGACAGATACGCAGTATTTT
CASRGVLTDTQYF
>NA|TRBJ2-3|TRBV9|NA
TGTGCCAGCAGCGTACGGGGGGCAGGGGATACGCAGTATTTT
CASSVRGAGDTQYF
>NA|TRBJ1-2|TRBV29-1|NA
TGCAGCGTTGGGGAGGGCCCCCGTTATGGCTACACCTTC
CSVGEGPRYGYTF
>NA|TRBJ1-2|TRBV30|NA
TGTGCCTGGAGGAGGACATCTGTTTACGGCTACACCTTC
CAWRRTSVYGYTF
>NA|TRBJ2-1|TRBV7-2|NA
TGTGCCAGCAGCCGTACGGGGACCCACAATGAGCAGTTCTTC
CASSRTGTHNEQFF
>NA|TRBJ2-5|TRBV14|NA
TGTGCCAGCAGCCAATACGCAGGGCTCAGGGAGACCCAGTACTTC
CASSQYAGLRETQYF
>NA|TRBJ1-2|TRBV27|TRBD1
TGTGCCAGCTCCCCTTGGGACAGCTCCTATGGCTACACCTTC
CASSPWDSSYGYTF
>NA|TRBJ1-1|TRBV18|NA
TGTGCCAGCTCACCAACCGACAGAGGCACTGAAGCTTTCTTT
CASSPTDRGTEAFF
>NA|TRBJ2-5|TRBV4-2|TRBD2
TGTGCCAGCAGCCAAGCCCTGACTAGCGGGGGCTCGGCCCAGTACTTC
CASSQALTSGGSAQYF
>NA|TRBJ2-7|TRBV5-1|TRBD2
TGCGCCAGCAGCTTGGCGGGGGGTAATGGCCACGAGCAGTACTTC
CASSLAGGNGHEQYF
>NA|TRBJ2-4|TRBV27|NA
TGTGCCAGCAGTCCGCCGACAGGGAGGAAAAACATTCAGTACTTC
CASSPPTGRKNIQYF
>once|TRBJ2-7|TRBV10-3|TRBD2
TGTGCCATCAGCCCTAGCGGGGGGGCCCTCGAGCAGTACTTC
CAISPSGGALEQYF
>NA|TRBJ2-3|TRBV5-4|NA
TGTGCCAGCAGCTTCCGAGGGAGCACAGATACGCAGTATTTT
CASSFRGSTDTQYF
>NA|TRBJ2-7|TRBV6-5|TRBD2
TGTGCCAGCAGAACGACTAGCGGGGGGTCCTACGAGCAGTACTTC
CASRTTSGGSYEQYF
>NA|TRBJ1-2|TRBV5-4|NA
TGTGCCAGCAGCCCCGGGGGGGCGCAGCTTAACTATGGCTACACCTTC
CASSPGGAQLNYGYTF
>NA|TRBJ2-2|TRBV11-2|NA
TGTGCCAGCAGCTTAGGGTCCTCGGTCCAGGGGCTGTTTTTT
CASSLGSSVQGLFF
>NA|TRBJ2-7|TRBV7-6|TRBD1
TGTGCCAGCAGCCCGGGACAGGGAGGCTACGAGCAGTACTTC
CASSPGQGGYEQYF
>NA|TRBJ2-2|TRBV6-4|NA
TGTGCCAGCAGGCTAGCGAGCCTCACCGGGGAGCTGTTTTTT
CASRLASLTGELFF
>NA|TRBJ2-3|TRBV4-3|NA
TGCGCCAGCAGCCAGGATCTCTCGGGGCAAGATACGCAGTATTTT
CASSQDLSGQDTQYF
>NA|TRBJ2-1|TRBV10-3|NA
TGTGCCATCAGTGAATTGGGAGGTGAGCAGTTCTTC
CAISELGGEQFF
>NA|TRBJ2-5|TRBV19|NA
TGTGCCAGTAGTTGGGCCAGCCAAGAGACCCAGTACTTC
CASSWASQETQYF
>NA|TRBJ1-1|TRBV5-4|NA
TGTGCCAGCAGCCGGGACGGCTATGAAGCTTTCTTT
CASSRDGYEAFF
>NA|TRBJ2-1|TRBV27|TRBD1
TGTGCCAGCAGTTTACTTGGGACAGGGAAGAATGAGCAGTTCTTC
CASSLLGTGKNEQFF
>many|TRBJ2-2|TRBV30|NA
TGTGCCTGGAGCCCGACAAGAGAGCTGTTTTTT
CAWSPTRELFF
>NA|TRBJ2-1|TRBV2|NA
TGTGCCAGCAGTGAAGTCGTGGGACCTACGGAGCAGTTCTTC
CASSEVVGPTEQFF
>NA|TRBJ2-3|TRBV5-1|NA
TGCGCCAGCAGCTTGGGGCCGGGGGGCACAGATACGCAGTATTTT
CASSLGPGGTDTQYF
>NA|TRBJ2-7|TRBV28|NA
TGTGCCAGCAGTTTACAGGGTACCTACGAGCAGTACTTC
CASSLQGTYEQYF
>NA|TRBJ1-2|TRBV29-1|NA
TGCAGCGGTCAGGACGGTAGGGGCTACACCTTC
CSGQDGRGYTF
>many|TRBJ1-3|TRBV2|NA
TGTGCCAGCACCATCCCGACCTCTGGAAACACCATATATTTT
CASTIPTSGNTIYF